The 16 T cell receptor beta chains given below trace back to one sample, sequenced in a study of blood T cells in healthy people across ages. Sample-barcoded 5' priming and a J-beta primer mix drove a second PCR of 7 to 11 cycles. MiXCR was run by TCRdb on the 5' RACE reads, yielding one entry per CDR3 protein. Found here are about 600,000 distinct CDR3 sequences, around half of them singletons; the top ten hold approximately 23%. Sequencing was performed on blood. These receptors all come from a man aged 80 or over in good health.

A remark on this clonotype: At one end, the junction sequence differs from germline, possibly due to a read error. Written as DNA, the CDR3 is TGTGCCGGCAGTTACTCACCGCAGTGGGGAGGGCCGGGAGAGACCCAGTACTTC. It specifies CAGSYSPQWGGPGETQYF. The chain recombines TRBV6-5 with TRBJ2-7, with 7 bases matching TRBD2. The J call is doubtful: the DNA matches TRBJ2-5 better. This CDR3 spans 18 amino acids. Germline V gene sequence: CDR1 MNHEY, CDR2 SVGAGI.

The genes are TRBV29-1 and TRBJ1-5; the D is unclear. The germline V and J ends were trimmed by 8 bases and 3 bases, with 20 bases remaining between them. The CDR3 runs 15 residues. Germline V CDR1 and CDR2: SQVTM, ANQGSEA. CDR3 sequence (DNA): TGCAGCCTTAAGGGCCCGAAAGGCCCCAATCAGCCCCAGCATTTT. Residues: CSLKGPKGPNQPQHF.

CDR3 bases: TGCGCCAGCAGCCTACAGGGGTACACGGAGACCCAGTACTTC. Translated: CASSLQGYTETQYF. The chain combines TRBV4-1 with TRBJ2-5, with 7 bases matching TRBD1. Trimming at V came to 4 bases and at J to 5 bases, leaving 7 bases not matched to a gene. Germline V CDR1 and CDR2: MGHRA, YSYEKL. There are 14 residues in the CDR3.

This clonotype was seen more than once but under ten times. The chain carries TRBV4-2 and TRBJ2-7; perhaps TRBD1 as D (5 bases). V lost 0 bases to trimming and J lost 4 bases, with 16 bases between them. Germline assignment: CDR1 LGHNA and CDR2 YNFKEQ. The CDR3 extends over 16 amino acids. This CDR3 reads CASSQDQTGGVYEQYF. In DNA form, the CDR3 reads TGTGCCAGCAGCCAAGATCAAACAGGTGGAGTGTACGAGCAGTACTTC.

The chain links TRBV20-1 to TRBJ1-1; 8 nucleotides line up with TRBD1. Germline CDR1 reads DFQATT; CDR2 reads SNEGSKA (reference sequence). CDR3 length equals 13 residues. The ends lost 3 bases at V and 1 base at J; junction bases unmatched: 1. The DNA of the CDR3 is TGCAGTGCTAGCACAGGGGGGAACACTGAAGCTTTCTTT. Protein product: CSASTGGNTEAFF.

CDR3 bases: TGTGCCAGCACTTCCGGGATCTACGAGCAGTACTTC. Translation: CASTSGIYEQYF. The chain combines TRBV7-2 with TRBJ2-7, with D possibly TRBD2 on 5 matching bases. The CDR3 runs to 12 residues. Germline V gene lookup returns CDR1 SGHTA and CDR2 FQGNSA. The V end lost 7 bases, the J end lost 3 bases, and 10 bases lay between the germline ends.

This sequence joins TRBV12-3 or TRBV12-4 and TRBJ2-1; 9 nucleotides match TRBD1. This CDR3 has 16 residues. The ends lost 5 bases at V and 1 base at J; junction bases unmatched: 6. The CDR3 DNA is TGTGCCAGCAGTCCACACGGGACAGGGTCCTACAATGAGCAGTTCTTC. This encodes CASSPHGTGSYNEQFF.

V and J are TRBV24-1 and TRBJ2-3; maybe TRBD1 (5 bases). Trimming removed 4 bases from V and 5 bases from J, with 18 bases in between. This CDR3 comprises 16 residues. Germline lookup yields CDR1 KGHDR and CDR2 SFDVKD. The CDR3 DNA is TGTGCCACCAGTGACCCCGTTGGGGCCCGGAAAGATACGCAGTATTTT. Amino acid sequence: CATSDPVGARKDTQYF.

The J gene is TRBJ2-2, the V gene TRBV4-3, with D possibly being TRBD2 (6 bases). Trimming shortened V by 6 bases and J by 6 bases, and 14 bases separated the two germline ends. The CDR3 is 14 amino acids. Germline V gene lookup returns CDR1 LGHNA and CDR2 YSLEER. CDR3 residues: CASRLAFRAGELFF. The CDR3 nucleotides read TGCGCCAGCAGACTAGCCTTCAGGGCCGGGGAGCTGTTTTTT.

V is TRBV11-1 and J is TRBJ2-1, with 12 bases matching TRBD2. With 4 bases clipped from V and 0 bases from J, the junction kept 7 bases outside the gene matches. CDR1 is SGHAT, CDR2 FQDESV, per germline (reference sequence). The CDR3 covers 18 residues. This CDR3 is CASSSGLAGPSSYNEQFF. In DNA, the CDR3 is TGTGCCAGCAGCTCCGGACTAGCGGGGCCAAGCTCCTACAATGAGCAGTTCTTC.

The chain joins TRBV20-1 to TRBJ2-1, with TRBD2 identical over 14 bases. V lost 0 bases to trimming and J lost 8 bases; unmatched junction nucleotides: 9. The CDR3 has 17 residues. In germline, CDR1 is DFQATT, CDR2 SNEGSKA (reference sequence). This chain's CDR3 is CSARDWKGLAGGYEQFF. The CDR3 DNA follows: TGCAGTGCTAGAGATTGGAAAGGACTAGCGGGAGGTTATGAGCAGTTCTTC.

In its sample, this clonotype was seen a few times. The genes are TRBV7-2 and TRBJ2-7; D is perhaps TRBD1 (6 bases). This CDR3 region has 14 residues. V lost 7 bases and J lost 5, with 18 bases in between. Germline-derived CDR1 and CDR2 are SGHTA and FQGNSA. The CDR3 sequence is CASNPRQGMDEQYF. Here the CDR3 DNA reads TGTGCCAGCAACCCCAGGCAGGGGATGGACGAGCAGTACTTC.

The chain links TRBV7-3 to TRBJ2-1; perhaps TRBD2 as D (6 bases). Trimming took 5 bases from V and 5 from J, leaving 16 bases between them. Per germline, CDR1 SGHTA and CDR2 FQGTGA. The CDR3 spans 15 residues. CDR3 bases: TGTGCCAGCAGCGCCCGACTAGGGGAGAACAATGAGCAGTTCTTC. The encoded protein is CASSARLGENNEQFF.

This clonotype occurred a few times. This rearrangement joins TRBV2 to TRBJ2-5; TRBD2 matches at 9 bases. V shed 4 bases and J 1 base; nucleotides not matched to a gene: 10. Germline values: CDR1 SNHLY, CDR2 FYNNEI. The CDR3 extends over 17 amino acids. The CDR3 DNA is TGTGCCAGCAGTGGGGGCCCTAGCGGGATAGTCCAAGAGACCCAGTACTTC. The encoded protein is CASSGGPSGIVQETQYF.

This chain uses TRBV15 with TRBJ2-3, with no clear D. The germline CDR1 and CDR2 sequences are LNHNV and YYDKDF (reference sequence). The ends were cut back, 3 bases at V and 0 bases at J, with 7 bases in the middle. The CDR3 runs to 14 residues. The CDR3 bases are TGTGCCACCAGCAGTCGACCGAGCACAGATACGCAGTATTTT. Translating it yields CATSSRPSTDTQYF.

This chain joins TRBV7-2 and TRBJ2-4, with 7 positions matching TRBD1. There are 15 residues in the CDR3. Germline V gene lookup returns CDR1 SGHTA and CDR2 FQGNSA. The ends lost 4 bases at V and 9 bases at J; junction bases unmatched: 12. The CDR3 loop reads CASSSSPASGGIQYF. CDR3 nucleotide sequence: TGTGCCAGCAGCTCTAGCCCGGCCTCAGGGGGCATTCAGTACTTC.